These T cell receptor beta chains were read from a single sample in a study of blood T cell repertoires in COVID-19. The repertoire was sequenced with immunoSEQ multiplex PCR; TCRdb's copy has only in-frame clones and lacks some. The table includes over 150,000 clones, 70% to 85% detected once. Sequences were obtained from peripheral blood. These receptors were collected from a human donor in a cohort sampled during active COVID-19. Both conserved end residues are part of each CDR3. Fields, in order: J gene, V gene, CDR3 length, clone size, D gene, CDR3 DNA, CDR3 protein. A D gene is named only where the DNA matches it firmly. The listing skips clone size in some rows; elsewhere it reads once, few, many or a size class.

>TRBJ1-2|TRBV5-6|15|NA|NA
TGTGCCAGCAGCTTCTGGTTGCTGGACATCCGTGGCTACACCTTC
CASSFWLLDIRGYTF
>TRBJ1-2|TRBV2|16|NA|TRBD1
TGTGCCAGCCAGGGGGGGACAGGGGGCTGGAACTATGGCTACACCTTC
CASQGGTGGWNYGYTF
>TRBJ1-1|TRBV4-2|16|NA|TRBD1
TGTGCCAGCAGGCGTCGGCAGGGGGCTTCGGACACTGAAGCTTTCTTT
CASRRRQGASDTEAFF
>TRBJ2-3|TRBV18|15|NA|TRBD2
TGTGCCAGCTCATCAGGGACTAGCGGCTCAAGGGCGCAGTATTTT
CASSSGTSGSRAQYF
>TRBJ2-7|TRBV9|13|NA|NA
TGTGCCAGCAGCGTAGAACCAGCGGACGAGCAGTACTTC
CASSVEPADEQYF
>TRBJ2-1|TRBV11-3|16|NA|TRBD2
TGTGCCAGCAGCTTTGGTTCGGCGGGGGGGCGGATTGAGCAGTTCTTC
CASSFGSAGGRIEQFF
>TRBJ1-1|TRBV4-2|15|once|TRBD1
TGTGCCAGCAGCCAAGCGCAGGGGGCAACCACTGAAGCTTTCTTT
CASSQAQGATTEAFF
>TRBJ2-3|TRBV7-9|15|NA|TRBD2
TGTGCCAGCAGCCAGACTAGCGGGGGAGGAGATACGCAGTATTTT
CASSQTSGGGDTQYF
>TRBJ1-2|TRBV25-1|14|NA|NA
TGTGCCAGCAGTGAGGGGGGGAGGATCGATCGCTACACCTTC
CASSEGGRIDRYTF
>TRBJ2-7|TRBV29-1|10|once|TRBD1
TGCAGCGTCGTACAGGGGGTTGAGTACTTC
CSVVQGVEYF
>TRBJ1-2|TRBV3-1/TRBV3-2|14|NA|TRBD1
TGTGCCAGCAGCCAAGATGGGACAGGGTATGGCTACACCTTC
CASSQDGTGYGYTF
>TRBJ1-1|TRBV18|18|NA|NA
TGTGCCAGCTTCAAGCCGTGGGAGGGTGACAGAATGAACACTGAAGCTTTCTTT
CASFKPWEGDRMNTEAFF